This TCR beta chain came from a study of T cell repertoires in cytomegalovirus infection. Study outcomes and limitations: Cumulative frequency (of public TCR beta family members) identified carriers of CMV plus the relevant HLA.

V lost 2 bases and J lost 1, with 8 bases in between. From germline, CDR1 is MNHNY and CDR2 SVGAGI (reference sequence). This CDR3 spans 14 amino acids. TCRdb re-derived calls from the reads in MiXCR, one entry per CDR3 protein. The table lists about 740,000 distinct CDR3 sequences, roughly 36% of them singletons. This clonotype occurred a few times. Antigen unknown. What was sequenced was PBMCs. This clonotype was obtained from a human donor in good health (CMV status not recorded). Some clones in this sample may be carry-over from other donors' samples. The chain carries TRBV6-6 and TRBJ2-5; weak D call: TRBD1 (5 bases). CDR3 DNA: TGTGCCAGCAGTTACGGGGCAGTCCAAGAGACCCAGTACTTC. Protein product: CASSYGAVQETQYF.